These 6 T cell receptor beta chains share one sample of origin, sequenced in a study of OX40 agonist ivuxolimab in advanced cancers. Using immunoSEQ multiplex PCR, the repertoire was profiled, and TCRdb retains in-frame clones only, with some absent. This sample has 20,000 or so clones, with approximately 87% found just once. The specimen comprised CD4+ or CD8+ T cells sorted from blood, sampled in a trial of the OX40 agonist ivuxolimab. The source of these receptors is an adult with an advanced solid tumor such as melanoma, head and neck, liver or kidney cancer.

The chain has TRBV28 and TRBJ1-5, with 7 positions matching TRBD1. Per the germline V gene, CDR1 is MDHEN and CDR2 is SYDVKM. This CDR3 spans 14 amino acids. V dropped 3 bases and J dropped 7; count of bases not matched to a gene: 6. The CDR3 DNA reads TGTGCCAGCAGTTTGGTGACAGGGTGGCAGCCCCAGCATTTT. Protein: CASSLVTGWQPQHF.

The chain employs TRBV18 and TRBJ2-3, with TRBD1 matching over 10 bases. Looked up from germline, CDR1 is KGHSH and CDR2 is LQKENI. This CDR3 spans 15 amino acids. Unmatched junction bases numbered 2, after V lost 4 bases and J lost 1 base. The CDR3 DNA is TGTGCCAGCTCACAGACAGGGGGCGGCACAGATACGCAGTATTTT. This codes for CASSQTGGGTDTQYF. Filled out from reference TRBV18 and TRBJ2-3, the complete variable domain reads NAGVMQNPRHLVRRRGQEARLRCSPMKGHSHVYWYRQLPEEGLKFMVYLQKENIIDESGMPKERFSAEFPKEGPSILRIQQVVRGDSAAYFCASSQTGGGTDTQYFGPGTRLTVL.

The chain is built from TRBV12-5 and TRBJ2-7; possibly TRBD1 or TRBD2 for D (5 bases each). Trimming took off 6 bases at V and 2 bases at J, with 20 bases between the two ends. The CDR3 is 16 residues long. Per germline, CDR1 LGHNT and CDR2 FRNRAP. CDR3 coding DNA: TGTGCTAGTGGACCTGCCCGGGACGGCAACCCCTACGAGCAGTACTTC. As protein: CASGPARDGNPYEQYF.

CDR3 nucleotides: TGTGCCAGCAGTTTCTCAGGGGATAGCAATCAGCCCCAGCATTTT. Translation gives CASSFSGDSNQPQHF. The rearrangement joins TRBV27 to TRBJ1-5, with a possible D match to TRBD1 (6 bases). The CDR3 has 15 residues. The V and J ends lost 3 bases and 0 bases respectively, with 9 bases between them. Germline V CDR1 and CDR2: MNHEY, SMNVEV (reference sequence).

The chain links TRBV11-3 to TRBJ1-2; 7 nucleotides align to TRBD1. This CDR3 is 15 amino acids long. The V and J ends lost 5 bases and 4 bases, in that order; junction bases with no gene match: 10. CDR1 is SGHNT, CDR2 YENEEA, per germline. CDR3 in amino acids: CASSPRGGPGYGYTF. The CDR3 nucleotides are TGTGCCAGCAGCCCCCGAGGGGGCCCGGGCTATGGCTACACCTTC. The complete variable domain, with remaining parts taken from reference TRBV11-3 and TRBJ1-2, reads EAGVVQSPRYKIIEKKQPVAFWCNPISGHNTLYWYLQNLGQGPELLIRYENEEAVDDSQLPKDRFSAERLKGVDSTLKIQPAELGDSAVYLCASSPRGGPGYGYTFGSGTRLTVV.

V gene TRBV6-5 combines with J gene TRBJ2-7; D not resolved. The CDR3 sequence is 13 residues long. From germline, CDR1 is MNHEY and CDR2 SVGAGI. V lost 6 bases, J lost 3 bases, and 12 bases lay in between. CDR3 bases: TGTGCCAGCAGCCAGACACGGATCTACGAGCAGTACTTC. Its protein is CASSQTRIYEQYF.